The rows below give T cell receptor beta chains drawn from one sample of a study of blood T cell repertoires in COVID-19. Sequencing used immunoSEQ multiplex PCR; TCRdb keeps in-frame clones, though not all of them. The sample yields around 60,000 clones, 72% seen once. The specimen sequenced was peripheral blood. The receptors come from an older woman with COVID-19, enrolled during active disease. The conserved cysteine and the conserved F or W are not part of the CDR3 here. D genes are given only for firm matches.

V gene,J gene,D gene,CDR3 protein
TRBV14,TRBJ2-1,TRBD2,ASSQVEGLAIYNEQF
TRBV19,TRBJ2-5,.,ASSDTGVQETQY
TRBV19,TRBJ1-5,.,ASSTSNSNQPQH
TRBV12-3/TRBV12-4,TRBJ1-6,.,ASSSVQRSPLH
TRBV6-5,TRBJ2-3,.,ASSYSRGYTDTQY
TRBV24-1,TRBJ2-6,TRBD1,ATSDGPGQGRSGANVLT
TRBV3-1/TRBV3-2,TRBJ1-4,.,ASSRNRWEKLF
TRBV7-2,TRBJ2-7,TRBD2,ASSTGLAGSYEQY
TRBV6-1,TRBJ2-3,.,ASSEARGGTDTQY
TRBV29-1,TRBJ2-1,.,SVEDWKGNEQF
TRBV5-1,TRBJ2-1,.,ASSPSASQFEQF
TRBV5-4,TRBJ1-4,.,ASSPDRYNEKLF
TRBV6-1,TRBJ1-5,TRBD1,ASRPTGVGQPQH
TRBV3-1/TRBV3-2,TRBJ2-1,TRBD2,ASSSSGGAAYNEQF
TRBV9,TRBJ2-1,.,ASSPSGTSYNEQF
TRBV7-9,TRBJ2-3,.,ASSKKTGTDTQY
TRBV5-1,TRBJ2-7,.,ASRFTGTYGDEQY
TRBV28,TRBJ1-3,.,ASSLVTGYGNTIY
TRBV18,TRBJ1-2,TRBD1,ASSLEGAGGYT
TRBV28,TRBJ1-2,.,ASSTQDRYYGYT
TRBV9,TRBJ1-5,.,ASSVGRDSNQPQH
TRBV3-1/TRBV3-2,TRBJ2-1,TRBD1,ASSYRIQGAGYNEQF
TRBV19,TRBJ1-1,.,ASSIDEGVKNTEAF
TRBV6-4,TRBJ2-2,TRBD1,ASRGTARGGELF
TRBV6-5,TRBJ2-7,.,ASSTTGSYEQY
TRBV13,TRBJ2-1,TRBD2,ASSHITTSGTAFNEQF
TRBV28,TRBJ2-2,TRBD1,ASSLWGQGATTGELF